This T cell receptor (beta chain) is drawn from a study of CD4 T cell repertoires in COVID-19. Germline-derived CDR1 and CDR2 are SNHLY and FYNNEI. The CDR3 extends over 13 amino acids. The data were produced by immunoSEQ multiplex PCR, yet TCRdb's version contains in-frame clones alone and is incomplete. The sample lists approximately 75,000 clones, around 82% occurring once. Material: CD4+ T cells from peripheral blood, obtained after recovery from COVID-19. The chain couples TRBV2 to TRBJ1-1; no clear D. The receptor's source is a human donor who had COVID-19. The CDR3 sequence is CAGSGYRSTEAFF. The CDR3 DNA is TGTGCTGGGAGCGGGTACAGAAGCACTGAAGCTTTCTTT.